This TCR beta chain comes out of a study of early stage breast cancer tumors. Study at large: About 80% of the 16 invasive tumors were ER+, PR+ and HER2-. Whole-study results and caveats: Chain pairing and CD4, CD8 or FOXP3 expression were not captured.

Germline V gene data show CDR1 as MGHDK and CDR2 as SYGVNS. V was clipped by 0 bases and J by 4 bases, with 9 bases between them. The CDR3 runs 14 residues. TCRdb's table, derived via immunoSEQ multiplex PCR, lists solely in-frame clones and lacks some. This sample has 45,000 to 60,000 clones, with about nine tenths found just once. Details on this clone: What it recognizes is unknown.

Sequenced input: blood. The chain is built from TRBV25-1 and TRBJ2-5; D may be TRBD2 (5 bases). The source of this sequence is a person aged 65 to 79 with breast cancer. The CDR3 is CASSEYGIGETQYF. As DNA, the CDR3 is TGTGCCAGCAGTGAATACGGGATAGGAGAGACCCAGTACTTC.